The rows below give T cell receptor beta chains drawn from one sample of a study of shared clonotypes between healthy human individuals. The protocol was immunoSEQ multiplex PCR, while the TCRdb copy is restricted to in-frame clones and leaves out a portion. The table records approximately 2,200,000 clones, about 92% of them present only once. Sequenced: naive CD8+ T cells from PBMCs. The receptors were gathered from a man aged 18 to 29 in good health. Some clones in this sample may be carry-over from other donors' samples. Each CDR3 is given with its conserved first and last residue.

v_gene	CDR3aa
TRBV29-1	CGVVGDSYEQYF
TRBV7-9	CASSRPGGDNTEAFF
TRBV28	CASSLLAHGSYGYTF
TRBV9	CASSPQSGKTYNEQFF
TRBV28	CASSLWAGENTEAFF
TRBV19	CASRGGARNEQFF
TRBV4-3	CASSQDRVYTEGGYTF
TRBV9	CASSVNPMGTVSYEQYF
TRBV6-5	CASSPSDRGNQPQHF
TRBV10-3	CAISVDYEQYF
TRBV29-1	CSVGRRNQPQHF
TRBV4-1	CASSQRTGGYEQYF
TRBV7-8	CASSLFGDRLSGANVLTF
TRBV27	CASSFRASGTGNEQFF
TRBV28	CASSLLPSQDTQYF
TRBV5-6	CASSPWTVSSYEQYF
TRBV4-1	CASSQGPGQGSYGYTF
TRBV2	CASSGMFSYEQYF
TRBV6-6	CASSTDRGLDTEAFF
TRBV10-3	CAISELKGRADQETQYF
TRBV15	CATSWTGGTDNEQFF
TRBV9	CASSAGGYEQYF
TRBV11-2	CASSLRVSLITDTQYF
TRBV7-6	CASSLVIERSSTDTQYF
TRBV11-2	CASSLIPSGNTGELFF
TRBV11-2	CASSLGVYEQFF
TRBV6-1	CASSGTPGLEAFF
TRBV6-5	CASSYSKTEGGYTF
TRBV13	CASSPLMGAHNEQFF
TRBV7-9	CASSSATGMTHTIYF
TRBV7-9	CASSLLSARGGEQYF
TRBV7-9	CASSLRTGQKETQYF
TRBV4-1	CASSQGGIYEQYF
TRBV29-1	CSVLAADRHSYEQYF
TRBV19	CASSYRGPTEAFF
TRBV28	CASSPGHTYNEQFF
TRBV6-1	CASSERPTVTSTDTQYF
TRBV7-9	CASSPPQAHTGNDGYTF
TRBV7-7	CASSAQHTARPGEEQYF
TRBV4-1	CASSQDRLLNEPLRSYEQYF
TRBV29-1	CSVESWVVATTENYGYTF
TRBV30	CAWGVAYGYTF
TRBV4-1	CASSQDPERGRELFF
TRBV28	CVSGQSSYEQYF
TRBV27	CASSFLGPSTDTQYF
TRBV27	CASSLKWFVPGTTYEQYF
TRBV7-9	CASSSVNTGELFF
TRBV7-9	CASSLATGKETQYF
TRBV28	CASSFGGNSYEQYF
TRBV7-6	CASSSGLAGVESSYEQYF
TRBV5-1	CASRGLAGQEQYF
TRBV6-5	CASSYGRDNQPQHF